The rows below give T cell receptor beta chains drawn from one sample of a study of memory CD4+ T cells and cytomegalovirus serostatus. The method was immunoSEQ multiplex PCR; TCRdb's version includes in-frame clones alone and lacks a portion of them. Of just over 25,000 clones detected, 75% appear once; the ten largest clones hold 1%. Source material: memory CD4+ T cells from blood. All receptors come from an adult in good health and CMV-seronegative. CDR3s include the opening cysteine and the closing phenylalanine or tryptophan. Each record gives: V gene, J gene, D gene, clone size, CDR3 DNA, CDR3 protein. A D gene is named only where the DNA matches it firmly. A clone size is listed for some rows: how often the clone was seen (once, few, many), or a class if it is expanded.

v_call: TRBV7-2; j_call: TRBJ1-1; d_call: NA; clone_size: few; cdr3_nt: TGTGCCAGCAGCCCAGCGAACACTGAAGCTTTCTTT; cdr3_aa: CASSPANTEAFF
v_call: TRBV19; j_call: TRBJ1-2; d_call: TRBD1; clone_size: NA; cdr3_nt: TGTGCCAGTAGTAGAGATGGGACAGATCTGGGGCGCTATGGCTACACCTTC; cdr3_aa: CASSRDGTDLGRYGYTF
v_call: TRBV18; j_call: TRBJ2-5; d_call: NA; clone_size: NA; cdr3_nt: TGTGCCAGCTCTCCTCAAGAGACCCAGTACTTC; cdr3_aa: CASSPQETQYF
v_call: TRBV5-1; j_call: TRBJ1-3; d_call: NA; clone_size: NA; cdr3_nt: TGCGCCAGCAGCTTGGGTTCGGGGGGCTCTGGAAACACCATATATTTT; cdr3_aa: CASSLGSGGSGNTIYF
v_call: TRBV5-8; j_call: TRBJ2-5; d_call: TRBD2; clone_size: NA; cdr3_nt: TGTGCCAGCAGCCCTGGACTAGCCGGGGAGACCCAGTACTTC; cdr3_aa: CASSPGLAGETQYF
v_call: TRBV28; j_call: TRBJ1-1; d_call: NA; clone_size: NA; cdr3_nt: TGTGCCAGCTTGAGTTCGGGGGCCCAGCTGAACACTGAAGCTTTCTTT; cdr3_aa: CASLSSGAQLNTEAFF
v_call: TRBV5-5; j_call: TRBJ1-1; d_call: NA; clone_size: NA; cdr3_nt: TGTGCCAGCAGCTTGAAATGGGGGATGGAAGCTTTCTTT; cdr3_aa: CASSLKWGMEAFF
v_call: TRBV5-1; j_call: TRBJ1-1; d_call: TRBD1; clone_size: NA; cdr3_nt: TGCGCCAGCAGCTTGTATGGGACAGGGGCTACTATGAACACTGAAGCTTTCTTT; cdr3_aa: CASSLYGTGATMNTEAFF
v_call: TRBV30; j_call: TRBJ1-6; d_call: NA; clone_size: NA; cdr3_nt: TGTGCCTGGTCCCCGGGGGGCCTTTCCCTCCACTTT; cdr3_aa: CAWSPGGLSLHF
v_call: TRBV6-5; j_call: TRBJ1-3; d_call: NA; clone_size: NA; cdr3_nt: TGTGCCAGCAGTTACAAGGCCCCAGACGGAAACACCATATATTTT; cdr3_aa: CASSYKAPDGNTIYF
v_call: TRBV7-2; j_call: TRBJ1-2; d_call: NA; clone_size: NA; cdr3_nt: TGTGCCAGCAGCCTGCCAGGGAACTATGGCTACACCTTC; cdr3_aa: CASSLPGNYGYTF
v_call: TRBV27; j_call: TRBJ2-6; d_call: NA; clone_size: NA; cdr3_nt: TGTGCCAGCAGTTTGGCCGGGGCCAACGTCCTGACTTTC; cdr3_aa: CASSLAGANVLTF
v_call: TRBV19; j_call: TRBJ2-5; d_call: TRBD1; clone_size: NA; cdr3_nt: TGTGCCAGTAGTAGGGACAGGGGAGAGACCCAGTACTTC; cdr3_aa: CASSRDRGETQYF
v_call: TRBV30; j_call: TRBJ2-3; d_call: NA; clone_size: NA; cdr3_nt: TGTGCCTGGAGTGTACGGTCCAACGGACCAGATACGCAGTATTTT; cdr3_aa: CAWSVRSNGPDTQYF
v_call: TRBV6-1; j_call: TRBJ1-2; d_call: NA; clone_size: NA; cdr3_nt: TGTGCCAGCAGTGAAGTCGGGAGTAACTATGGCTACACCTTC; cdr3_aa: CASSEVGSNYGYTF
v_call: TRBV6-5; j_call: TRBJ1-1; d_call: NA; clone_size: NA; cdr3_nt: TGTGCCAGCAGGCTCAGTGAAATGAACACTGAAGCTTTCTTT; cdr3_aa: CASRLSEMNTEAFF
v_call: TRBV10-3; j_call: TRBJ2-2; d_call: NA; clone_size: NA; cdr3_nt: TGTGCCATATCGGATGTGGGAACCGGGGAGCTGTTTTTT; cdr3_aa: CAISDVGTGELFF
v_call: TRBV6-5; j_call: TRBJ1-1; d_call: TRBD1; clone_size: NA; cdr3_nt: TGTGCCAGCAGTTCGGCGGCAGGGGGTAGGGACACTGAAGCTTTCTTT; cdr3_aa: CASSSAAGGRDTEAFF
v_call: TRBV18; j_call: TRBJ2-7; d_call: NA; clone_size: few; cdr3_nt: TGTGCCAGCTCCGAACGGGTGGGCTACGAGCAGTACTTC; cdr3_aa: CASSERVGYEQYF
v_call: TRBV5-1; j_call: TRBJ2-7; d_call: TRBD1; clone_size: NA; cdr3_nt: TGCGCCAGCAGTCAGGGGGCCTGGGGGGACTACGAGCAGTACTTC; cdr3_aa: CASSQGAWGDYEQYF
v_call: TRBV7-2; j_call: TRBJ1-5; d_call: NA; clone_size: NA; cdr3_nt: TGTGCCAGCAGCTTAGGGGTGGAGACGGGCAATCAGCCCCAGCATTTT; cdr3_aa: CASSLGVETGNQPQHF
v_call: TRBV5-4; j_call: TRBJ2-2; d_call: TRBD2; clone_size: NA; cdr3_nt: TGTGCCAGCAGCTTGGCAAGAGCGGGGGGGCCCGGGGAGCTGTTTTTT; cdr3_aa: CASSLARAGGPGELFF
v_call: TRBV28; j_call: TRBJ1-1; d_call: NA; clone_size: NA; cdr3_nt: TGTGCCAGCATCCCAGGACATCTGAACACTGAAGCTTTCTTT; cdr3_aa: CASIPGHLNTEAFF
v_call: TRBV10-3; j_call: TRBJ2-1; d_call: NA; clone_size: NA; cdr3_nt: TGTGCCATCAGTGAGTCGAGAGCGACAGAGTACAATGAGCAGTTCTTC; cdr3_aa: CAISESRATEYNEQFF
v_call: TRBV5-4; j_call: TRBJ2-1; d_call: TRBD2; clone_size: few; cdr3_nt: TGTGCCAGCAGCTTAGCGTATATAACTAGCGGGCTATACAATGAGCAGTTCTTC; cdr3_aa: CASSLAYITSGLYNEQFF
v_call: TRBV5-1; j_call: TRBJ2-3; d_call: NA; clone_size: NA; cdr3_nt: TGCGCCAGCAGAGGGCCAAGTGCAGATACGCAGTATTTT; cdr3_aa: CASRGPSADTQYF
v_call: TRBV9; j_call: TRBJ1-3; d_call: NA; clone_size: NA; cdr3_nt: TGTGCCAGCAGCAGGGTTACCGGAAACACCATATATTTT; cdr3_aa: CASSRVTGNTIYF
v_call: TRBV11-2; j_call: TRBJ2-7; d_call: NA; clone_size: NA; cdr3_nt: TGTGCCAGCACCTTGGCAGGGCAAGGCGGGCAGTACTTC; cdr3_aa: CASTLAGQGGQYF
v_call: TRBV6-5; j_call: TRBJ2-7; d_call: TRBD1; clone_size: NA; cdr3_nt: TGTGCCATCAGTGAGAACCCAGGGGGTGAGCAGTACTTC; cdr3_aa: CAISENPGGEQYF
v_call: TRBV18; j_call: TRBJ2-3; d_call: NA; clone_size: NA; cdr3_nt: TGTGCCAGCTCAACAGGGACTGCAGATACGCAGTATTTT; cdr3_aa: CASSTGTADTQYF
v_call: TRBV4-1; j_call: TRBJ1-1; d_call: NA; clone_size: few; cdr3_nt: TGCGCCAGCAGCGGAAGGGGTGACAGACCGTTGAACACTGAAGCTTTCTTT; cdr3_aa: CASSGRGDRPLNTEAFF
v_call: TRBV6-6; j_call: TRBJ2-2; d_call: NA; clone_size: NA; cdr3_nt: TGTGCCATCAAGTCGGACACCCTGAACACCGGGGAGCTGTTTTTT; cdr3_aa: CAIKSDTLNTGELFF
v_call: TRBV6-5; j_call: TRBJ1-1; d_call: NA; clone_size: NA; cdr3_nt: TGTGCCAGCAGTCGGCCTATGAACACTGAAGCTTTCTTT; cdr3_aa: CASSRPMNTEAFF
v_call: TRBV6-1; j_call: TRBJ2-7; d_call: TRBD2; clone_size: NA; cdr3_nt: TGTGCCAGCACGCGGGGGGGCTACGAGCAGTACTTC; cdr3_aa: CASTRGGYEQYF
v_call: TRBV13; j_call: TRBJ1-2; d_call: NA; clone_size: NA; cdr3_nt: TGTGCCAGCAGCGTCTATGGCTACACCTTC; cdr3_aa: CASSVYGYTF
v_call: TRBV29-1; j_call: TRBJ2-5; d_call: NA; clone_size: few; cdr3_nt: TGCAGCGTTGAAGACCCAAACCAGGGAGAGACCCAGTACTTC; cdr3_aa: CSVEDPNQGETQYF
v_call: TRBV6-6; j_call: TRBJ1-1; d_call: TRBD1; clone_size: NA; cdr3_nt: TGTGCCAGCATCCTCAGGGGGGTTGGCACTGAAGCTTTCTTT; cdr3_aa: CASILRGVGTEAFF
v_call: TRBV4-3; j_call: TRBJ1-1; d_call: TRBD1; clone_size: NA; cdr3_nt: TGCGCCAGCAGCCAAGGACAGGGTGGGTACGCTGAAGCTTTCTTT; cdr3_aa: CASSQGQGGYAEAFF
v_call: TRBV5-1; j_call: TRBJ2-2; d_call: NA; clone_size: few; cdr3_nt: TGCGCCAGCAGCTTGGCACTAGCCTTCACCGGGGAGCTGTTTTTT; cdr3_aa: CASSLALAFTGELFF
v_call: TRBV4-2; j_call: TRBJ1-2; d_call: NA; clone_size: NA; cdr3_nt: TGTGCCAGCAGCCAAGTTTCGGGGGGCGGAAGAATAGATGGCTACACCTTC; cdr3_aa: CASSQVSGGGRIDGYTF
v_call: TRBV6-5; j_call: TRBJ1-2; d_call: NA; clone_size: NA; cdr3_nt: TGTGCCAGCAGTTACTCCGGGGGCGATGATGGCTACACCTTC; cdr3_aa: CASSYSGGDDGYTF
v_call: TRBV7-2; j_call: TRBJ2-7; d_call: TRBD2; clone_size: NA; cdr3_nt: TGTGCCAGCAGCTTTAATCCAGCGGGAACGATGCTGTACTTC; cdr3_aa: CASSFNPAGTMLYF
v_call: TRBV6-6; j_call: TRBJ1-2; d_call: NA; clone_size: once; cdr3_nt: TGTGCCAGCAGTTACTCGGAGGTCGAAGGCTACACCTTC; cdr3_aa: CASSYSEVEGYTF
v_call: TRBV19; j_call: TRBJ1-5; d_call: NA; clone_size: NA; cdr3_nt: TGTGCCAGTAGCGTCGGACAGTCCAATCAGCCCCAGCATTTT; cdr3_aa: CASSVGQSNQPQHF
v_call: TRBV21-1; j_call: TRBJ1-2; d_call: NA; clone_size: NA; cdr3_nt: TGTGCCAGCAGCAAAATTGTGGGTCCGGGACAGGAAAACTATGGCTACACCTTC; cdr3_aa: CASSKIVGPGQENYGYTF
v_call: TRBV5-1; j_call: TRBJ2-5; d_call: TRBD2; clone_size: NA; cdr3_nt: TGCGCCAGCAGCTTGATAGCGGGTGAACAAGAGACCCAGTACTTC; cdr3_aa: CASSLIAGEQETQYF
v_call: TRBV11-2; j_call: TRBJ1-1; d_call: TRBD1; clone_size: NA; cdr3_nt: TGTGCCAGCAGGACGACACAGGGGGCCCTCACTGAAGCTTTCTTT; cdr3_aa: CASRTTQGALTEAFF